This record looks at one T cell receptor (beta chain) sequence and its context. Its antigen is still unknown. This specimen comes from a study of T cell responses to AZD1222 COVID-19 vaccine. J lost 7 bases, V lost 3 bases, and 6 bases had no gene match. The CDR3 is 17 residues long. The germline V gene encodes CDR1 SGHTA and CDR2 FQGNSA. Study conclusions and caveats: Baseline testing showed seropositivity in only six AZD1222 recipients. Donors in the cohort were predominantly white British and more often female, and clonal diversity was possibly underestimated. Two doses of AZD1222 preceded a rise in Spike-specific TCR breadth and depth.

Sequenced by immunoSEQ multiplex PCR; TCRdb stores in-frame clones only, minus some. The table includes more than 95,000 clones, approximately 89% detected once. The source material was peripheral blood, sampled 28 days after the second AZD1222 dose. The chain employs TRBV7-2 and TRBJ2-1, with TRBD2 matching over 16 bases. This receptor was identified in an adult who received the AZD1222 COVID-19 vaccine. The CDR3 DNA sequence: TGTGCCAGCAGCTTGGGACTAGCGGGAGGGATTATTAATGAGCAGTTCTTC. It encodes CASSLGLAGGIINEQFF.